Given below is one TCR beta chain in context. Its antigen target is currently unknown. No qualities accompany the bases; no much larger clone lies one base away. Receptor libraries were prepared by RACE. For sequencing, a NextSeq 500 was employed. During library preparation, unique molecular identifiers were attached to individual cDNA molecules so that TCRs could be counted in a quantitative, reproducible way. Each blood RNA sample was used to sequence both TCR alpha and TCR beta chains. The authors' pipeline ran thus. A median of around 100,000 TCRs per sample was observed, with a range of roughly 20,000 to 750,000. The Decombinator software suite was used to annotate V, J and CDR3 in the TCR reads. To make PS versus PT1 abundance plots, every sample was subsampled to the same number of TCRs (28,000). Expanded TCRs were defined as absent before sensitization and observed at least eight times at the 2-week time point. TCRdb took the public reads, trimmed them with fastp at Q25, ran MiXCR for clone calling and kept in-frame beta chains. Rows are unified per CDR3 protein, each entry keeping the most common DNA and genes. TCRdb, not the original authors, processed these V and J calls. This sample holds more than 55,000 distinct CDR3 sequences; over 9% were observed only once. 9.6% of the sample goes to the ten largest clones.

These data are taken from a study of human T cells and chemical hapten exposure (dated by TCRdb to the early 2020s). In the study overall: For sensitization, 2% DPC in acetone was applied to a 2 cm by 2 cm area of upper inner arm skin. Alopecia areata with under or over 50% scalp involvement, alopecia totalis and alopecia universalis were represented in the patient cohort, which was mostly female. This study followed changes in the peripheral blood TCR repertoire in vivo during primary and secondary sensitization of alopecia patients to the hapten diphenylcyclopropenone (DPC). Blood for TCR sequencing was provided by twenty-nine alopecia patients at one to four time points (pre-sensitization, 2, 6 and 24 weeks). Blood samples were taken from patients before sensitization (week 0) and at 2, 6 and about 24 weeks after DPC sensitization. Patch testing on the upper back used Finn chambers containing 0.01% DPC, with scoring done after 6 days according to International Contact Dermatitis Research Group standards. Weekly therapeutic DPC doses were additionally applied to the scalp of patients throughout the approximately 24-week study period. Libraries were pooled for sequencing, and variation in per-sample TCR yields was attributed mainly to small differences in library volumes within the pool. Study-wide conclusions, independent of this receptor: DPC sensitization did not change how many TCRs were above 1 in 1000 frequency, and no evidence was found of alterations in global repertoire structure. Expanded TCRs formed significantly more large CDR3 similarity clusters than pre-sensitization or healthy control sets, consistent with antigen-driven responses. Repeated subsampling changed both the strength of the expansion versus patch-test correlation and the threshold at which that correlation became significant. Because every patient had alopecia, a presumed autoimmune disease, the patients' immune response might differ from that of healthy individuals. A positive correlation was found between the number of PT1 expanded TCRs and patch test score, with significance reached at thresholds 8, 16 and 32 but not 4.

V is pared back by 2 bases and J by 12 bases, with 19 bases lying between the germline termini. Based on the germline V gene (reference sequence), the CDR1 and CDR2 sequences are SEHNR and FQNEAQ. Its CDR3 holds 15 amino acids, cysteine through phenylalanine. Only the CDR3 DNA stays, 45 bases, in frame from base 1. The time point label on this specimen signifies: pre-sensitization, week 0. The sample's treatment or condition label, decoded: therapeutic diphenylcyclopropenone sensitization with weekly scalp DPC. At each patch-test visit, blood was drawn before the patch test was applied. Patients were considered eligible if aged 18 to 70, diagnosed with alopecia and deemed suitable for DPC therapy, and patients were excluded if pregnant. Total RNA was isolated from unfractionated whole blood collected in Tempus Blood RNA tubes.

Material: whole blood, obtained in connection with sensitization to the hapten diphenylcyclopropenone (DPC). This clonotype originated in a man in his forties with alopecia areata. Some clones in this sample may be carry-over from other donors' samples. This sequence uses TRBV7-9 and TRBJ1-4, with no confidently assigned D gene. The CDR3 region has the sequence CASSLSSGNQQQLFF. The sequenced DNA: TGTGCCAGCAGCTTAAGTTCGGGAAATCAACAACAACTGTTTTTT.